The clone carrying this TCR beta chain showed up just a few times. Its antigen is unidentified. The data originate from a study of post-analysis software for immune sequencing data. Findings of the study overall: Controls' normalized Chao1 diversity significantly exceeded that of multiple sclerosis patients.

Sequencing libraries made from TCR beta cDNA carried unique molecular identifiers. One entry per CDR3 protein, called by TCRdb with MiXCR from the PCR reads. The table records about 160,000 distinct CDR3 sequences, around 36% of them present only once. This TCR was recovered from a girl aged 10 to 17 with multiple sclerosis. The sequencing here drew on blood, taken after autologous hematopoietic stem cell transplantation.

CDR3 loop: CASSLASNEQFF. CDR3 bases: TGTGCCAGCAGCCTTGCTAGCAATGAGCAGTTCTTC. The chain combines TRBV11-2 with TRBJ2-1; D unresolved. The CDR3 length is 12 residues. The V and J ends lost 5 bases and 6 bases respectively, with 8 bases between them. Germline assignment: CDR1 SGHAT and CDR2 FQNNGV.